Given below is one TCR beta chain in context. Methods used by the authors: Amplification with reference gene primers provided the estimates of nucleated cell counts. Sequencing was performed with immunoSEQ multiplex PCR; in TCRdb, only in-frame clones are kept and a portion is missing. Clone size and V and J calls were adopted from that table, with D and trimming inferred from the DNA. The repertoire has nearly 250,000 clones, roughly 82% of them found once; the top ten carry 5% to 7%. In Seattle, patients joined the study during active infection and were tracked longitudinally. The data derive from a study of blood T cell repertoires in COVID-19. Across the study: Samples representing acute and convalescent COVID-19 were sourced from the United States, Italy and Spain. Sources were T cells, B-cell-depleted T cells, or PBMCs; the material itself was cDNA or gDNA.

The specimen sequenced was peripheral blood. The origin of this receptor is a woman of 80 years or more with COVID-19, enrolled during active disease.

The CDR3 nucleotides read TGTGCCAGTCGGGGGGGACTTAATTCACCCCTCCACTTT. Its protein is CASRGGLNSPLHF. The chain combines TRBV28 with TRBJ1-6, with a tentative D call TRBD1 (5 bases). Germline loops: CDR1 MDHEN, CDR2 SYDVKM. The CDR3 extends over 13 amino acids. V lost 9 bases and J 6 bases, leaving 12 bases between the germline ends.